This TCR beta chain was found in a study of siplizumab effects on memory and regulatory T cells. Produced via immunoSEQ multiplex PCR; TCRdb's table is partial and in-frame only. The sample has 100,000 or so clones, 85% to 95% seen once. The CDR3 covers 15 residues. Germline trimming cut 5 bases from V and 2 bases from J; bases unmatched to any gene: 5. Germline CDR1 SEHNR, CDR2 FQNEAQ (reference sequence). This clone appeared a single time. The antigen remains unidentified. Study-wide findings and caveats: Naive T cells were seen as more diverse than memory cells and as major alloresponse contributors. Significantly reduced by siplizumab was the cumulative frequency of alloreactive sequences, namely those traceable to unstimulated CD4+ memory cells.

The chain is built from TRBV7-9 and TRBJ2-2; 7 bases line up with TRBD1. The sequenced sample was non-Treg CD4+ T cells sorted from blood. This receptor was obtained from a human donor in good health. CDR3 sequence (DNA): TGTGCCAGCAGCCTAAGACAGGGAAACACCGGGGAGCTGTTTTTT. Translating gives CASSLRQGNTGELFF.